This passage covers 28 T cell receptor beta chains from one sample sequenced in a study of blood T cell repertoires in COVID-19 (dated by TCRdb to about 2020). The library was obtained by the immunoSEQ multiplex PCR assay. TCRdb limited this immuneACCESS table to in-frame rearrangements with V and J called. A share of clones is missing; checked studies link under half to unresolved V genes, and the rest is unexplained. The sample data list approximately 330,000 clones, and over 75% of these were observed just once. The top ten hold under 4.5% of the sample. Sample: peripheral blood. These receptors originate from a woman between 45 and 65 years old with active or convalescent COVID-19.

On this clone itself: An end of the junction differs from the germline gene, which may be a read error. The rearrangement joins TRBV7-7 to TRBJ2-5; 8 bases agree with TRBD1. Germline V gives CDR1 SSHAT, CDR2 FNYEAQ (reference sequence). The CDR3 sequence is 15 residues long. This CDR3 reads CASSQGQGIVETQYF. The CDR3 DNA is TGTGCTAGCAGCCAAGGACAGGGTATTGTAGAGACCCAGTACTTC.

The CDR3 region has the DNA TGTGCCAGCAGCCAATTGGAGTATAATTCACCCCTCCACTTT. This sequence encodes CASSQLEYNSPLHF. The rearrangement joins TRBV14 to TRBJ1-6; D unresolved. Germline values: CDR1 SGHDN, CDR2 FVKESK. V was trimmed by 2 bases and J by 4 bases, leaving 6 bases between them. This CDR3 is 14 amino acids long.

About this clone: This sample also contains other DNA sequences that code for the same CDR3. This chain uses TRBV25-1 with TRBJ1-5, with a tentative D call TRBD1 (5 bases). From germline, CDR1 is MGHDK and CDR2 SYGVNS. Trimming took 2 bases from V and 3 from J, leaving 8 bases between them. This CDR3 is built from 14 residues. CDR3 sequence: CASSETGYNQPQHF. In DNA, the CDR3 is TGTGCCAGCAGTGAAACAGGTTACAATCAGCCCCAGCATTTT.

CDR3 sequence: CAWSVPFGSGVGFANVLTF. The DNA of the CDR3 is TGTGCCTGGAGTGTACCGTTCGGTAGCGGGGTCGGATTTGCCAACGTCCTGACTTTC. The chain links TRBV30 to TRBJ2-6, with 8 bases fitting TRBD2. This CDR3 region has 19 residues. The germline V gene has CDR1 GTSNPN and CDR2 SVGIG (reference sequence). V shed 0 bases and J 7 bases; nucleotides not matched to a gene: 17.

V usage is TRBV20-1 and J usage is TRBJ2-7; 12 bases are a match to TRBD2. With V trimmed by 3 bases and J by 1 base, 7 bases remained unmatched. Germline V CDR1 and CDR2: DFQATT, SNEGSKA (reference sequence). This CDR3 spans 16 amino acids. The CDR3 is CSASGTSGQSSYEQYF. CDR3 bases: TGCAGTGCTAGTGGGACTAGCGGGCAAAGTTCCTACGAGCAGTACTTC.

The chain is built from TRBV11-2 and TRBJ1-1, with D perhaps TRBD1 (5 bases). The CDR3 totals 14 residues. Germline lookup yields CDR1 SGHAT and CDR2 FQNNGV. V was pared by 3 bases and J by 2 bases, with 10 bases between. CDR3 DNA: TGTGCCAGCAGCTTCGGACACCGTAACACTGAAGCTTTCTTT. Amino acids: CASSFGHRNTEAFF. Variable domain in full (rest from reference TRBV11-2 and TRBJ1-1): EAGVAQSPRYKIIEKRQSVAFWCNPISGHATLYWYQQILGQGPKLLIQFQNNGVVDDSQLPKDRFSAERLKGVDSTLKIQPAKLEDSAVYLCASSFGHRNTEAFFGQGTRLTVV.

This sequence joins TRBV7-2 and TRBJ2-3, with TRBD2 matching over 8 bases. The CDR3 is 16 amino acids. V lost 5 bases and J lost 4; bases outside the gene matches: 11. Germline V gives CDR1 SGHTA, CDR2 FQGNSA. The CDR3 sequence is CASSTRLASFADTQYF. The CDR3 DNA reads TGTGCCAGCAGCACCCGACTAGCGAGTTTCGCAGATACGCAGTATTTT.

The genes are TRBV7-9 and TRBJ2-3, with D perhaps matching TRBD2 (6 bases). Trimming took 5 bases from V and 2 from J, leaving 14 bases between them. The CDR3 spans 15 residues. The V gene's germline CDR1 is SEHNR and CDR2 FQNEAQ (reference sequence). Written as DNA, the CDR3 is TGTGCCAGCAGCGCCAGCAGCGGGTCCACAGATACGCAGTATTTT. Amino acids: CASSASSGSTDTQYF.

This clone has a handful of counts. The chain has TRBV7-2 and TRBJ1-2, with TRBD1 matching 8 bases. V shed 6 bases, J shed 1 base, and the junction held 10 bases outside the gene matches. Germline V gene sequence: CDR1 SGHTA, CDR2 FQGNSA. The CDR3 is 16 amino acids. CDR3: CASRRGTGGSNYGYTF. CDR3 nucleotides: TGTGCCAGCAGGAGGGGAACAGGGGGAAGTAACTATGGCTACACCTTC.

DNA for the CDR3: TGCGCCAGCAGCCACCCGCGACAGGGAACTAGCACAGATACGCAGTATTTT. Amino acids: CASSHPRQGTSTDTQYF. The V and J genes are TRBV4-3 and TRBJ2-3; 7 bases map to TRBD1. From germline, CDR1 is LGHNA and CDR2 YSLEER. CDR3 size: 17 residues. V shed 3 bases and J 0 bases; nucleotides not matched to a gene: 9.

The table lists this clone with a few counts. V and J are TRBV11-3 and TRBJ2-7; D might be TRBD1 (6 bases). The ends were cut back, 3 bases at V and 2 bases at J, with 26 bases in the middle. The CDR3 length is 19 residues. CDR1 is SGHNT and CDR2 is YENEEA in the germline V gene. The CDR3 reads CASSFLTGQHRNLTYEQYF. In nucleotides, the CDR3 is TGTGCCAGCAGCTTCCTTACTGGACAGCACCGAAACCTAACCTACGAGCAGTACTTC.

The chain carries TRBV7-3 and TRBJ2-3; 12 nucleotides line up with TRBD2. The CDR3 is 14 residues long. Germline values: CDR1 SGHTA, CDR2 FQGTGA. The ends lost 5 bases at V and 4 bases at J; junction bases unmatched: 1. For the CDR3, the DNA is TGTGCCAGCAGCGCTAGCGGGGGGGCAGATACGCAGTATTTT. It specifies CASSASGGADTQYF.

The chain links TRBV7-8 to TRBJ2-1, with D maybe TRBD2 (6 bases). Germline V lookup: CDR1 SGHVS, CDR2 FQNEAQ. The CDR3 has 16 residues. V lost 2 bases and J 0 bases, leaving 11 bases between the germline ends. CDR3 coding DNA: TGTGCCAGCAGCTTACAGCCCGGGGGCTCCTACAATGAGCAGTTCTTC. The encoded protein is CASSLQPGGSYNEQFF.

The chain links TRBV19 to TRBJ1-3; 8 bases map to TRBD1. CDR3 length equals 15 residues. The V gene end was trimmed by 8 bases and the J gene end by 2 bases; junction bases not matched to a gene: 8. Germline CDR1 and CDR2: LNHDA and SQIVND (reference sequence). CDR3 sequence: CASGGDRTPGNTIYF. The CDR3 region has the DNA TGTGCCAGTGGAGGGGACAGGACCCCTGGAAACACCATATATTTT.

The V call is TRBV4-3, the J call TRBJ2-5; 7 nucleotides match TRBD2. J lost 5 bases, V lost 0 bases, and 6 bases had no gene match. Per germline, CDR1 LGHNA and CDR2 YSLEER. This CDR3 comprises 15 residues. CDR3 nucleotides: TGCGCCAGCAGCCAAGATCTCACTAGCGAGGAGACCCAGTACTTC. Its protein product is CASSQDLTSEETQYF.

The chain couples TRBV13 to TRBJ1-5; the D gene is possibly TRBD1 (6 bases). Germline CDR1 PRHDT, CDR2 FYEKMQ (reference sequence). CDR3 length: 13 amino acids. V was pared by 5 bases and J by 6 bases, with 11 bases between. The DNA of the CDR3 is TGTGCCAGCAGCCTACAGGGTAGTCAGCCCCAGCATTTT. This encodes CASSLQGSQPQHF.

V gene TRBV3-1 (or the pseudogene TRBV3-2) combines with J gene TRBJ1-2, with D unclear. The V and J ends lost 2 bases and 6 bases respectively, with 13 bases between them. CDR1 and CDR2 (germline): LGHDT, YNNKEL (reference sequence). This CDR3 region has 14 residues. CDR3 region: CASSQKPGLDGYTF. The CDR3 DNA reads as TGTGCCAGCAGCCAAAAACCGGGGTTAGATGGCTACACCTTC.

This clone was observed once. V is TRBV28 and J is TRBJ1-5, with 7 bases matching TRBD1. The CDR3 runs to 13 residues. Germline CDR1 and CDR2: MDHEN and SYDVKM. DNA of the CDR3: TGTTTACCCCAACAGGGGCCAGAACAGCCCCAGCATTTT. Its translation is CLPQQGPEQPQHF. Complete variable domain (other parts from reference TRBV28 and TRBJ1-5): DVKVTQSSRYLVKRTGEKVFLECVQDMDHENMFWYRQDPGLGLRLIYFSYDVKMKEKGDIPEGYSVSREKKERFSLILESASTNQTSMYLCLPQQGPEQPQHFGDGTRLSIL.

The chain carries TRBV6-5 and TRBJ1-2; no reliable D call. Per the germline V gene, CDR1 is MNHEY and CDR2 is SVGAGI. The CDR3 contains 13 residues. Trimming took 0 bases from V and 3 from J, leaving 5 bases between them. The CDR3 loop is CASSYSVDYGYTF. CDR3 sequence (DNA): TGTGCCAGCAGTTACTCTGTCGACTATGGCTACACCTTC.

V and J are TRBV9 and TRBJ1-1; 12 nucleotides match TRBD1. The CDR3 loop spans 17 amino acids. The germline V gene encodes CDR1 SGDLS and CDR2 YYNGEE. J was trimmed by 11 bases and V by 0 bases; bases with no gene match: 14. DNA of the CDR3: TGTGCCAGCAGCGTAGGACTAGCAGATGGGACAGGGGGCTTGGCTTTCTTT. Its translation is CASSVGLADGTGGLAFF.

The V and J genes are TRBV4-2 and TRBJ1-2, with D possibly TRBD1 on 5 matching bases. The ends were cut back, 1 base at V and 6 bases at J, with 12 bases in the middle. The germline CDR1 and CDR2 sequences are LGHNA and YNFKEQ. The CDR3 loop spans 14 amino acids. DNA of the CDR3: TGTGCCAGCAGCCAAGCGAAGACGGGGGATGGCTACACCTTC. This codes for CASSQAKTGDGYTF.

Note on this clone: The sample contains more than one DNA sequence encoding this CDR3. This chain links TRBV7-8 with TRBJ1-2; D is ambiguous. The germline V gene has CDR1 SGHVS and CDR2 FQNEAQ. This CDR3 comprises 20 residues. Deletions cut 2 bases from V and 4 bases from J, with 29 bases between. CDR3 sequence: CASSLYHRGNNVDDSYGYTF. In nucleotides, the CDR3 is TGTGCCAGCAGCTTATATCATCGGGGTAATAATGTAGACGACTCCTATGGCTACACCTTC.

The chain has TRBV28 and TRBJ2-3, with D tentatively TRBD2 (5 bases). The CDR3 runs 14 residues. Germline CDR1 reads MDHEN; CDR2 reads SYDVKM. V lost 5 bases and J 1 base, leaving 10 bases between the germline ends. CDR3 nucleotides: TGTGCCAGCAGTCGGAGCGGACGCACAGATACGCAGTATTTT. This sequence encodes CASSRSGRTDTQYF.

V gene TRBV11-2 combines with J gene TRBJ2-3; TRBD1 matches 7 bases. The ends lost 1 base at V and 2 bases at J; junction bases unmatched: 12. The germline CDR1 and CDR2 sequences are SGHAT and FQNNGV. The CDR3 spans 18 residues. CDR3 sequence: CASSLVGTVLTYTDTQYF. In nucleotides, the CDR3 is TGTGCCAGCAGCTTAGTTGGGACAGTCCTAACCTACACAGATACGCAGTATTTT.

The genes are TRBV30 and TRBJ2-1; tentative D call: TRBD1 (5 bases). The CDR3 covers 15 residues. The germline V and J ends were trimmed by 2 bases and 8 bases, with 19 bases remaining between them. Germline values: CDR1 GTSNPN, CDR2 SVGIG (reference sequence). The CDR3 protein is CAWSSQAQRVYEQFF. In DNA form, the CDR3 reads TGTGCCTGGAGTTCACAGGCCCAAAGGGTCTATGAGCAGTTCTTC.

The CDR3 DNA sequence: TGTGCCTGGACTCGAGGCTCTGGGGCCAACGTCCTGACTTTC. Protein: CAWTRGSGANVLTF. The chain has TRBV30 and TRBJ2-6; D is ambiguous. The V and J ends lost 4 bases and 0 bases respectively, with 7 bases between them. CDR3 length: 14 residues. Germline V CDR1 and CDR2: GTSNPN, SVGIG (reference sequence).

The J gene is TRBJ2-2, the V gene TRBV7-2; TRBD2 aligns across 7 bases. The CDR3 length is 15 residues. CDR1 is SGHTA, CDR2 FQGNSA, per germline. Losses at the gene ends were 5 bases for V and 6 bases for J; bases not matched to a gene: 9. The CDR3 loop is CASSTSGLAAGELFF. As DNA, the CDR3 is TGTGCCAGCAGCACCTCGGGTCTAGCGGCCGGGGAGCTGTTTTTT.

This clone was observed once. The CDR3 bases are TGCAGCGCTGGGACAGGGATATACTCTGGGGCCAACGTCCTGACTTTC. This gives the protein CSAGTGIYSGANVLTF. The chain couples TRBV29-1 to TRBJ2-6, with TRBD1 matching over 9 bases. V gave up 7 bases and J gave up 0 bases; unmatched junction bases: 7. From germline, CDR1 is SQVTM and CDR2 ANQGSEA. The CDR3 sequence is 16 residues long. The full variable domain, rest sourced from reference TRBV29-1 and TRBJ2-6, is SAVISQKPSRDICQRGTSLTIQCQVDSQVTMMFWYRQQPGQSLTLIATANQGSEATYESGFVIDKFPISRPNLTFSTLTVSNMSPEDSSIYLCSAGTGIYSGANVLTFGAGSRLTVL.